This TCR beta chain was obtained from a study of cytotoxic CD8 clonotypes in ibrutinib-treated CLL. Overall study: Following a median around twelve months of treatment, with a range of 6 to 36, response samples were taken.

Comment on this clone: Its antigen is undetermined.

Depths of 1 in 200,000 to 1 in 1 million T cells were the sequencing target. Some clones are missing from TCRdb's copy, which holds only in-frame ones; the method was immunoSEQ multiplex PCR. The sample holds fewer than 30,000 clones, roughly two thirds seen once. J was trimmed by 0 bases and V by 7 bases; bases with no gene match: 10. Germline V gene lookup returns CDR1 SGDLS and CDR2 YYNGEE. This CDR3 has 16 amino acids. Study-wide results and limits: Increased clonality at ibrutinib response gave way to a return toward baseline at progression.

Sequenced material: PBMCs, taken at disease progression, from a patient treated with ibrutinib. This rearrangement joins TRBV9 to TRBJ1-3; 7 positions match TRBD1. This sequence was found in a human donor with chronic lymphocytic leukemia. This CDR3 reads CASFRPRQGSGNTIYF. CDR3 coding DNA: TGTGCCAGCTTCCGCCCGAGACAGGGCTCTGGAAACACCATATATTTT.